This section outlines one TCR beta chain sequence together with its context. The antigen remains unidentified. This sample was taken from a study of shared clonotypes between healthy human individuals. Notes on the study in general: What limited the represented genetic and exposure-history diversity was the small number of donors. The study found approximately 5% of naive CD4 clonotypes shared across four donors.

The table came from immunoSEQ multiplex PCR; TCRdb's copy has only in-frame clones and leaves some out. The repertoire includes roughly 2.2 million clones, more than 80% of them detected once, and 0.35% to 0.5% sits in the top ten. The CDR3 has 14 residues. V was pared by 2 bases and J by 5 bases, with 3 bases of the junction left unmatched. Germline V gene lookup returns CDR1 KGHSH and CDR2 LQKENI. Sample: naive CD4+ T cells from PBMCs. Indicated subset: CD45RA+ positively selected. V gene TRBV18 combines with J gene TRBJ2-1; 7 bases line up with TRBD1. The TCR was taken from a man in his late teens or twenties in good health. Some clones in this sample may be carry-over from other donors' samples. The chain's CDR3 is CASSPGRGNNEQFF. In DNA, the CDR3 is TGTGCCAGCTCACCAGGCAGGGGGAACAATGAGCAGTTCTTC.